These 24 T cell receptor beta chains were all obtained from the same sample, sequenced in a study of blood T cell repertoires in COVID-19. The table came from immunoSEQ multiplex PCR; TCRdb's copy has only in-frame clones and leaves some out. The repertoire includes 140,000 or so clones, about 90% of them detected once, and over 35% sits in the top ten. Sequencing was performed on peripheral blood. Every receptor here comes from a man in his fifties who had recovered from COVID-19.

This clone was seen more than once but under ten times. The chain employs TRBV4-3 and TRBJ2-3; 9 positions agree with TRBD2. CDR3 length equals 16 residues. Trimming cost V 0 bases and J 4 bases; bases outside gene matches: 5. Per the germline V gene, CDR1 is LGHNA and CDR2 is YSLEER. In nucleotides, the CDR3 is TGCGCCAGCAGCCAAGATCGTAGCGGGGGTCCAGATACGCAGTATTTT. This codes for CASSQDRSGGPDTQYF.

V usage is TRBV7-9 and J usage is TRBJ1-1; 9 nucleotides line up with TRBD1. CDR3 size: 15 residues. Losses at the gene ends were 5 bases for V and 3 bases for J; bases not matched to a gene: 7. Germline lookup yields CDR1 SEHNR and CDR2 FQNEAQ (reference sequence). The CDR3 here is CASSVRQGVDTEAFF. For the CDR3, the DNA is TGTGCCAGCAGCGTTCGACAGGGGGTCGACACTGAAGCTTTCTTT.

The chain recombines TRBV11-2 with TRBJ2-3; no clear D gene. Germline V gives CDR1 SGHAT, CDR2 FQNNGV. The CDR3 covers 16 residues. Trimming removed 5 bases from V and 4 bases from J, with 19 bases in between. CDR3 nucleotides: TGTGCCAGCAGCCTCTCCTCCCGGGTTATCGCAGATACGCAGTATTTT. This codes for CASSLSSRVIADTQYF.

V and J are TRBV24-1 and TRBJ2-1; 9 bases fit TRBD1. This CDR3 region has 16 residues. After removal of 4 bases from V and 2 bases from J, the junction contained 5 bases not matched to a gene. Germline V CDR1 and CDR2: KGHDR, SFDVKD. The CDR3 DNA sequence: TGTGCCACCAGTGACGGAGACAGGGGGACCTACAATGAGCAGTTCTTC. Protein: CATSDGDRGTYNEQFF.

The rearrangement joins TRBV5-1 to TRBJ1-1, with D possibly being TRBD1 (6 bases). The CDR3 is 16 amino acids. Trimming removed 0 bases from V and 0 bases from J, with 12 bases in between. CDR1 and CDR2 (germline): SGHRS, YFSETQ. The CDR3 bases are TGCGCCAGCAGCTTGGGGTCAGGGGTTATGAACACTGAAGCTTTCTTT. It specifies CASSLGSGVMNTEAFF.

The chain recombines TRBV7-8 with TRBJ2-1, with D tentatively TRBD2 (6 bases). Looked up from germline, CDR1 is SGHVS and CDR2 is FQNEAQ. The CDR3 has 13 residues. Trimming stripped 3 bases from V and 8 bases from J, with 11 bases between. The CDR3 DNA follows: TGTGCCAGCAGCTTCAGGACTACCTATGAGCAGTTCTTC. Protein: CASSFRTTYEQFF. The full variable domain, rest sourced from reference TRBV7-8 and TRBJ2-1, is GAGVSQSPRYKVAKRGQDVALRCDPISGHVSLFWYQQALGQGPEFLTYFQNEAQLDKSGLPSDRFFAERPEGSVSTLKIQRTQQEDSAVYLCASSFRTTYEQFFGPGTRLTVL.

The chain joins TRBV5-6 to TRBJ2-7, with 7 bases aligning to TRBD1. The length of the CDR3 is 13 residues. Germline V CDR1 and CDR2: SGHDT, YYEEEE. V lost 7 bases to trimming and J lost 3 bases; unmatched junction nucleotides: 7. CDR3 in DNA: TGTGCCAGCTCTGTGGGACAGCTCTACGAGCAGTACTTC. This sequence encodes CASSVGQLYEQYF.

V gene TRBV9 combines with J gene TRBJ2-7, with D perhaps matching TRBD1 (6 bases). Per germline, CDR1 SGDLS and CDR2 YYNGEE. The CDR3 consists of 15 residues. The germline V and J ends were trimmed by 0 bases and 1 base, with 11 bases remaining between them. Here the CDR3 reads CASSVAQGGSYEQYF. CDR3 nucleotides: TGTGCCAGCAGCGTAGCTCAAGGGGGATCCTACGAGCAGTACTTC.

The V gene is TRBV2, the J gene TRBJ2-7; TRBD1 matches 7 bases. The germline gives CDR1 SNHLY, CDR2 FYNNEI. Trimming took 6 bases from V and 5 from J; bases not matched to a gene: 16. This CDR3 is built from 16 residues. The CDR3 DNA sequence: TGTGCCAGCAGGGAACATCCGGGACAGACCCCTAACGAGCAGTACTTC. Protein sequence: CASREHPGQTPNEQYF.

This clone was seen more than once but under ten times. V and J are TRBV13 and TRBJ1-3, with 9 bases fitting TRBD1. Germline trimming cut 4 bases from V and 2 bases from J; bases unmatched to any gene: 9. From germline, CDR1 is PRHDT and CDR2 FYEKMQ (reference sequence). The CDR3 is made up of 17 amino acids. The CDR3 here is CASSSPDRGDPGNTIYF. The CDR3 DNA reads TGTGCCAGCAGCTCGCCCGACAGGGGGGATCCTGGAAACACCATATATTTT.

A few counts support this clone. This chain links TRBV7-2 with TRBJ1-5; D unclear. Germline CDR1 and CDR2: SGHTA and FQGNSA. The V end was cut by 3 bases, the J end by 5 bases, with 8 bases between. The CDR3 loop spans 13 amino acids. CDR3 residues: CASSFYLDQPQHF. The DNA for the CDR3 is TGTGCCAGCAGCTTTTACTTAGATCAGCCCCAGCATTTT. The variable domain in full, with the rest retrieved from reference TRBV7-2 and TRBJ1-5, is GAGVSQSPSNKVTEKGKDVELRCDPISGHTALYWYRQSLGQGLEFLIYFQGNSAPDKSGLPSDRFSAERTGGSVSTLTIQRTQQEDSAVYLCASSFYLDQPQHFGDGTRLSIL.

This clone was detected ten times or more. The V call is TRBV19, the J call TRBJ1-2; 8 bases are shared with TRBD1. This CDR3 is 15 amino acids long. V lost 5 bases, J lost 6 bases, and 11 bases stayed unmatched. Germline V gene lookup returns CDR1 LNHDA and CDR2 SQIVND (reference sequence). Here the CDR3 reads CASSPGQGRANGYTF. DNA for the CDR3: TGTGCCAGTAGTCCTGGACAGGGAAGGGCGAATGGCTACACCTTC. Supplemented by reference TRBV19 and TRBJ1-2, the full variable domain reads DGGITQSPKYLFRKEGQNVTLSCEQNLNHDAMYWYRQDPGQGLRLIYYSQIVNDFQKGDIAEGYSVSREKKESFPLTVTSAQKNPTAFYLCASSPGQGRANGYTFGSGTRLTVV.

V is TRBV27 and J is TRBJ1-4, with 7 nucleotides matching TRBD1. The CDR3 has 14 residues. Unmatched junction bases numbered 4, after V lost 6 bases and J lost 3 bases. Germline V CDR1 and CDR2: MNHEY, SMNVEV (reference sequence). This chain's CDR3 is CASRPTGPNEKLFF. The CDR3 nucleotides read TGTGCCAGCAGGCCGACAGGGCCTAATGAAAAACTGTTTTTT.

CDR3 in DNA: TGTGCCAGTAGTCCGGGACAGAACCTAGCCAAAAACATTCAGTACTTC. This encodes CASSPGQNLAKNIQYF. This sequence joins TRBV19 and TRBJ2-4, with 7 bases fitting TRBD1. In germline, CDR1 is LNHDA, CDR2 SQIVND (reference sequence). V gave up 5 bases and J gave up 0 bases; unmatched junction bases: 7. This CDR3 contains 16 residues. The complete variable domain, with remaining parts taken from reference TRBV19 and TRBJ2-4, reads DGGITQSPKYLFRKEGQNVTLSCEQNLNHDAMYWYRQDPGQGLRLIYYSQIVNDFQKGDIAEGYSVSREKKESFPLTVTSAQKNPTAFYLCASSPGQNLAKNIQYFGAGTRLSVL.

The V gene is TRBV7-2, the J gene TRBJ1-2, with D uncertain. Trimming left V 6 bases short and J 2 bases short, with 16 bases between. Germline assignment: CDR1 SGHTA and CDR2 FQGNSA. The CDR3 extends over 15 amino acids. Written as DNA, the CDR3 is TGTGCCAGCAGACCAAGCCCCGGCGGAAACTATGGCTACACCTTC. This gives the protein CASRPSPGGNYGYTF.

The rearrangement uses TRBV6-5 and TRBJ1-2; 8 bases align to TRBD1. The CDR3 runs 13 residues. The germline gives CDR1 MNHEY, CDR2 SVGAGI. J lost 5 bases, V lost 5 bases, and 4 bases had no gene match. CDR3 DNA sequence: TGTGCCAGCAGTCAACAGGGGGGGTATGGCTACACCTTC. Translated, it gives CASSQQGGYGYTF.

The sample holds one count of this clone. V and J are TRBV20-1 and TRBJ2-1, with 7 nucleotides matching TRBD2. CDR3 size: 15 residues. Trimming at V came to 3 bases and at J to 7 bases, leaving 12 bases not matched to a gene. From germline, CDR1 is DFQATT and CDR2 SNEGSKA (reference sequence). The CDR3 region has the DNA TGCAGTGCTAGTGGGGCGGGGGTTTTGGGTAATGAGCAGTTCTTC. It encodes CSASGAGVLGNEQFF.

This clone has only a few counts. The chain's CDR3 is CASSKAGTGDNTGELFF. CDR3 bases: TGTGCCAGCAGCAAAGCGGGGACAGGGGATAACACCGGGGAGCTGTTTTTT. The rearrangement joins TRBV21-1 to TRBJ2-2; the D segment call TRBD1 is taken from the table without a DNA check. TRBV21-1 is a known pseudogene. The CDR3 is made up of 17 amino acids.

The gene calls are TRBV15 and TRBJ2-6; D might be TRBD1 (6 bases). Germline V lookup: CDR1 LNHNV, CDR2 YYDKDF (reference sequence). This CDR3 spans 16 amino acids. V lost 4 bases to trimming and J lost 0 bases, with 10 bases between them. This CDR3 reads CATSKDSSSGANVLTF. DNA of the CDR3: TGTGCCACCAGCAAGGACAGCTCCTCTGGGGCCAACGTCCTGACTTTC.

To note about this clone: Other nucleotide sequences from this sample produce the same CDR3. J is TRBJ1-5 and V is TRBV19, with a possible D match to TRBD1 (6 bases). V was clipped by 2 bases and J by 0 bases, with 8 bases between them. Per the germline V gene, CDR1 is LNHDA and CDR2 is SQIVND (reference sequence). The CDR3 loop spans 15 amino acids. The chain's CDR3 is CASSIRTDSNQPQHF. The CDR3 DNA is TGTGCCAGTAGTATACGGACAGATAGCAATCAGCCCCAGCATTTT.

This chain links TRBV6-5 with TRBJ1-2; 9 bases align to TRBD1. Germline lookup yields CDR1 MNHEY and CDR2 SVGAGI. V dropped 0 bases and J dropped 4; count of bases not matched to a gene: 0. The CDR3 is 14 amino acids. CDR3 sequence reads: CASSYSTGGYGYTF. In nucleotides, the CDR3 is TGTGCCAGCAGTTACTCGACAGGGGGCTATGGCTACACCTTC.

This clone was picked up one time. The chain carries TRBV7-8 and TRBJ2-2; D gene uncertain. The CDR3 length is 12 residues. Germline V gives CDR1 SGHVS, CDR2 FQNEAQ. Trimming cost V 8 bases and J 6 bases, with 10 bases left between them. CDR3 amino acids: CASPSPAGELFF. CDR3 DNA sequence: TGTGCCAGCCCCTCCCCAGCCGGGGAGCTGTTTTTT. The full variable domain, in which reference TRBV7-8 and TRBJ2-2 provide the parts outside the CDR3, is GAGVSQSPRYKVAKRGQDVALRCDPISGHVSLFWYQQALGQGPEFLTYFQNEAQLDKSGLPSDRFFAERPEGSVSTLKIQRTQQEDSAVYLCASPSPAGELFFGEGSRLTVL.

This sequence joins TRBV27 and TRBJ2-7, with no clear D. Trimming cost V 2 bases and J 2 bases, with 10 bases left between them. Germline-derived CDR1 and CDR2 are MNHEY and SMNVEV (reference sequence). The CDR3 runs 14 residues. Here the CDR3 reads CASSLNPFTYEQYF. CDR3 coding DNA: TGTGCCAGCAGTTTAAATCCCTTTACCTACGAGCAGTACTTC.

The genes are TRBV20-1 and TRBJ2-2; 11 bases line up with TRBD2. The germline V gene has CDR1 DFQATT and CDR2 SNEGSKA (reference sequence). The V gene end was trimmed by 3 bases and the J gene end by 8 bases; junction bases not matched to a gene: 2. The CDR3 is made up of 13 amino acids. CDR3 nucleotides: TGCAGTGCTAGTACTAGCGGGGGAGGGGAGCTGTTTTTT. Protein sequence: CSASTSGGGELFF.